The subject of this entry is one T cell receptor (beta chain). This sample is drawn from a study of blood T cell repertoires in COVID-19. Using immunoSEQ multiplex PCR, the repertoire was profiled, and TCRdb retains in-frame clones only, with some absent. The sample shows over 100,000 clones, over 75% of them seen only once. This CDR3 has 14 residues. Deletions cut 5 bases from V and 5 bases from J, with 15 bases between. CDR1 ENHRY and CDR2 SYGVKD come from the germline V gene. This sequence originates from a man older than 75 with acute or convalescent COVID-19. This chain uses TRBV10-3 with TRBJ2-5; maybe TRBD1 (5 bases). The specimen was peripheral blood. In DNA form, the CDR3 reads TGTGCCATCAGTCAGGACCCATCAGGGGAGACCCAGTACTTC. It specifies CAISQDPSGETQYF.